The rows below give T cell receptor beta chains drawn from one sample of a study of early T cells in non-severe SARS-CoV-2 infection. TCRdb ran MiXCR on the 5' RACE reads and lists one entry per CDR3 protein. The repertoire consists of 50,000 to 60,000 distinct CDR3 sequences, with approximately 8% occurring once and the leading ten covering under 4.5%. Sequenced here: whole blood, sampled at baseline. The receptors were sampled from an adult who was a healthcare worker with PCR-confirmed SARS-CoV-2 infection or an uninfected control (not recorded which). Both conserved end residues are part of each CDR3.

CDR3 protein,J gene,CDR3 length,V gene
CASSAGIYYEQYF,TRBJ2-7,13,TRBV2
CASSVAAGELFF,TRBJ2-2,12,TRBV9
CSFTRGGRWTDTQYF,TRBJ2-3,15,TRBV20-1
CASSSPGQGYSGANVLTF,TRBJ2-6,18,TRBV7-9
CASSETQGPYEQYF,TRBJ2-7,14,TRBV6-1
CASRVSSPNTGELFF,TRBJ2-2,15,TRBV12-3/TRBV12-4
CASRPRPPREGFSGANVLTF,TRBJ2-6,20,TRBV5-1
CSFQSTTNEKLFF,TRBJ1-4,13,TRBV20-1
CASSPGTSGEADTQYF,TRBJ2-3,16,TRBV5-1
CASSYISGSGSTDTQYF,TRBJ2-3,17,TRBV7-9
CSVEGESDTQYF,TRBJ2-3,12,TRBV29-1
CASKRQGKGEQYF,TRBJ2-7,13,TRBV19
CASSPRLIQYEQYF,TRBJ2-7,14,TRBV7-3
CSAVAGGSLSSYNEQFF,TRBJ2-1,17,TRBV20-1
CASSSDRQGLQETQYF,TRBJ2-5,16,TRBV5-1
CASSLGQGFTGELFF,TRBJ2-2,15,TRBV12-3/TRBV12-4
CASSWAGGVYEQYF,TRBJ2-7,14,TRBV7-2
CASSFTGAGSPKLFF,TRBJ1-4,15,TRBV12-3/TRBV12-4
CASSLAGQGMADTQYF,TRBJ2-3,16,TRBV11-2
CASNTTPLREQYF,TRBJ2-7,13,TRBV28
CASSRDMSEQYF,TRBJ2-7,12,TRBV18
CASSLSRGGNYGYTF,TRBJ1-2,15,TRBV7-2
CASSRTGFGKLFF,TRBJ1-4,13,TRBV14
CASSQDVGLNIQYF,TRBJ2-4,14,TRBV4-1
CASSESYGNQPQHF,TRBJ1-5,14,TRBV2
CASSPNPGGPGEQYF,TRBJ2-7,15,TRBV7-8
CASRGYNEQFF,TRBJ2-1,11,TRBV27
CASRKQGSGYTF,TRBJ1-2,12,TRBV7-9
CATSGRMADEQFF,TRBJ2-1,13,TRBV11-3
CSASRGADGSPLHF,TRBJ1-6,14,TRBV20-1
CASSFSRGSNTEAFF,TRBJ1-1,15,TRBV27
CASRPGTTDTQYF,TRBJ2-3,13,TRBV6-2/TRBV6-3
CASRLGTYNEQFF,TRBJ2-1,13,TRBV6-1
CASSLWGQGLDYEQYF,TRBJ2-7,16,TRBV14
CSAQGSGNEKLFF,TRBJ1-4,13,TRBV29-1
CASSLRERTDTQYF,TRBJ2-3,14,TRBV11-2
CASSLETSRSTDTQYF,TRBJ2-3,16,TRBV5-1
CASSPGSSSSGANVLTF,TRBJ2-6,17,TRBV11-3
CASSFPGGHQETQYF,TRBJ2-5,15,TRBV27
CASSRVLDRVSSGELFF,TRBJ2-2,17,TRBV4-1
CASSSLAGGPPSQSGANVLTF,TRBJ2-6,21,TRBV12-3/TRBV12-4